The T cell receptor (beta chain) under discussion was sequenced for a study of T cell changes during pregnancy in multiple sclerosis (dated by TCRdb to the late 2010s). For context, the study as a whole: In women with multiple sclerosis, the researchers looked at how the T cell repertoire shifted as pregnancy progressed.

The CDR3 runs 16 amino acids, cysteine and phenylalanine included. Solely the CDR3 DNA is kept, with 48 bases framed from the first base. Trimming removed 4 bases from V and 2 bases from J; the gene matches leave 7 bases unexplained. CDR1 and CDR2 (LNHDA, SQIVND) derive from the germline V gene (reference sequence). Comments on this clone: Its antigen is still unknown. No per-base quality is available; no much larger clone lies one base away.

Libraries were built with the immunoSEQ multiplex PCR assay. Drawn from immuneACCESS, this table holds only the in-frame rearrangements with V and J called that TCRdb kept. Clones are partly lost; checked studies trace under half to an unresolved V gene and leave the rest unexplained. Recorded for this sample are about 34,000 clones; about 90% of them occurred a single time. The biggest ten clones account for around 3.3% of the sample. This clonotype was sampled from a female donor with multiple sclerosis, enrolled in a pregnancy study. The chain is made from TRBV19 and TRBJ1-5, with TRBD1 matching 8 junction bases. Here the sequenced sample was CD8+ T cells from peripheral blood mononuclear cells, taken in the third trimester of pregnancy. The DNA sequence is as follows: TGTGCCAGTAGTACCCCAGGGGGCGGGGGCAATCAGCCCCAGCATTTT. This yields the protein CASSTPGGGGNQPQHF.